A selection of T cell receptor beta chains follows, all from one sample in a study of quantifying T cell responses using KT2 cells. TCRdb re-derived calls from the UMI-ligation and nested PCR reads in MiXCR, one entry per CDR3 protein. The table includes about 33,000 distinct CDR3 sequences, approximately 10% detected once. The material sequenced was PBMCs spiked with cells of the T cell clone KT2. These receptors were taken from a human donor. CDR3s leave out the opening cysteine and the closing phenylalanine or tryptophan. Each record gives: V gene, J gene, CDR3 protein.

>TRBV9|TRBJ1-3
ASSAGDTSSGNTIY
>TRBV20-1|TRBJ1-5
SAYSVGRQYSNQPQH
>TRBV6-5|TRBJ2-7
ASSYGDSYEQY
>TRBV5-6|TRBJ2-7
ASSSGPAGEQY
>TRBV7-2|TRBJ2-7
ASSLAGAGVYEQY
>TRBV20-1|TRBJ2-7
SVITGTSIDYEQY
>TRBV7-6|TRBJ2-3
ASSLIPTLKGTDTQY
>TRBV12-3/TRBV12-4|TRBJ2-7
ASSLSARGTHEQY
>TRBV19|TRBJ1-1
ASSIRNTEAF
>TRBV3-1|TRBJ2-2
ASSQGMALNTGELF
>TRBV20-1|TRBJ2-5
SARTGGQETQY
>TRBV15|TRBJ2-1
ATSTALSGRPHEQF
>TRBV19|TRBJ1-1
ASIPGTPGRAF
>TRBV5-1|TRBJ2-7
ASSLASGSTSYEQY
>TRBV30|TRBJ2-2
AWSGAQTSNTGELF
>TRBV28|TRBJ2-5
ASSSRGGGGRETQY
>TRBV7-2|TRBJ1-3
ASRPKGGSSGNTIY
>TRBV19|TRBJ2-1
ASTLGGSSYNEQF
>TRBV20-1|TRBJ1-4
SARPTGSGEKLF
>TRBV19|TRBJ2-1
ASSWTGERGEQF
>TRBV3-1|TRBJ2-2
ASSQVSTGELF
>TRBV19|TRBJ1-1
ASRTTELNTEAF
>TRBV20-1|TRBJ2-3
SKREGHVDTQY
>TRBV18|TRBJ1-5
ASSPSDNQPQH
>TRBV12-3/TRBV12-4|TRBJ2-1
ASSTPGESYNEQF
>TRBV3-1|TRBJ2-2
ASSQGGGQGITGELF
>TRBV6-5|TRBJ1-2
AIGGNYGYT
>TRBV5-1|TRBJ2-3
ASSLDGTPPSTDTQY
>TRBV20-1|TRBJ2-1
SASSGMPSYNEQF
>TRBV29-1|TRBJ2-5
SEQGKETQY
>TRBV10-3|TRBJ2-5
AISSRQAQETQY
>TRBV7-9|TRBJ2-7
ASSLLSTGTSGPYEQY
>TRBV28|TRBJ2-5
ASRGGGREETQY